One sample yielded the 15 T cell receptor beta chains listed below, sequenced in a study of cytomegalovirus exposure and HLA in healthy donors. This PCR relied on a set of 60 Vbeta primers and 13 Jbeta primers. The repertoire was sequenced with immunoSEQ multiplex PCR; TCRdb's copy has only in-frame clones and lacks some. The repertoire holds about 150,000 clones, with almost 80% as singletons. The specimen sequenced was PBMCs. The receptors were sampled from a woman aged 40-49 years in good health and CMV-seropositive.

The chain employs TRBV25-1 and TRBJ2-7; D may be TRBD2 (6 bases). Germline V CDR1 and CDR2: MGHDK, SYGVNS. V was trimmed by 4 bases and J by 9 bases, leaving 28 bases between them. This CDR3 contains 17 residues. CDR3 nucleotides: TGTGCCAGCAGTGCCACCACTCCCGGGCCCAAAAACGGGGGGCAGTACTTC. This encodes CASSATTPGPKNGGQYF.

The gene calls are TRBV30 and TRBJ1-3; D ambiguous. V lost 0 bases and J lost 0, with 9 bases in between. Germline loops: CDR1 GTSNPN, CDR2 SVGIG (reference sequence). The CDR3 covers 15 residues. CDR3 loop: CAWSVAASSGNTIYF. The CDR3 DNA reads as TGTGCCTGGAGTGTAGCAGCGTCCTCTGGAAACACCATATATTTT.

The gene calls are TRBV19 and TRBJ1-2; 9 positions match TRBD1. CDR3 length equals 14 residues. Germline V gene data show CDR1 as LNHDA and CDR2 as SQIVND (reference sequence). J was trimmed by 4 bases and V by 5 bases; bases with no gene match: 5. Written as DNA, the CDR3 is TGTGCCAGTAGTGCACAGGGGGCGGTCTATGGCTACACCTTC. It yields the protein CASSAQGAVYGYTF.

This chain joins TRBV6-1 and TRBJ2-3; D is uncertain. The CDR3 spans 15 residues. Per the germline V gene, CDR1 is MNHNS and CDR2 is SASEGT. The V end was cut by 4 bases, the J end by 2 bases, with 13 bases between. CDR3 loop: CASSVGLTSTDTQYF. CDR3 DNA: TGTGCCAGCAGTGTAGGATTGACATCCACAGATACGCAGTATTTT.

The chain couples TRBV11-2 to TRBJ2-5; TRBD1 is a possible D gene (6 bases). This CDR3 contains 15 residues. CDR1 SGHAT and CDR2 FQNNGV come from the germline V gene. Trimming took off 1 base at V and 4 bases at J, with 13 bases between the two ends. CDR3 protein: CASSLGAGVGETQYF. The CDR3 DNA follows: TGTGCCAGCAGCTTAGGTGCAGGGGTCGGAGAGACCCAGTACTTC.

The V gene is TRBV28, the J gene TRBJ2-2, with 9 bases matching TRBD2. Trimming cost V 5 bases and J 4 bases; bases outside gene matches: 8. CDR1 is MDHEN, CDR2 SYDVKM, per germline. The CDR3 is made up of 16 amino acids. CDR3 coding DNA: TGTGCCAGCAGTCGTCTGAGCGGGGGGTCCACCGGGGAGCTGTTTTTT. The encoded protein is CASSRLSGGSTGELFF.

With respect to this clone: This sample includes further DNA sequences coding for the same CDR3. V is TRBV4-1 and J is TRBJ2-3, with 9 bases that match TRBD1. CDR1 is MGHRA and CDR2 is YSYEKL in the germline V gene. Unmatched junction bases numbered 3, after V lost 1 base and J lost 4 bases. The CDR3 length is 15 residues. As DNA, the CDR3 is TGCGCCAGCAGCCAAGGGGACAGGGTCGCAGATACGCAGTATTTT. Translated: CASSQGDRVADTQYF.

This clone was seen a handful of times. The V and J genes are TRBV5-4 and TRBJ2-2; 7 bases line up with TRBD2. This CDR3 comprises 18 residues. Per germline, CDR1 SGHNT and CDR2 YYREEE (reference sequence). Unmatched junction bases numbered 14, after V lost 4 bases and J lost 2 bases. CDR3 sequence (DNA): TGTGCCAGCAGCCAGGGTGGGGGGGGACTTTATAACACCGGGGAGCTGTTTTTT. Amino acids: CASSQGGGGLYNTGELFF.

The CDR3 here is CASSLQQGALTEAFF. In nucleotides, the CDR3 is TGTGCCAGCTCATTACAACAGGGGGCGCTCACTGAAGCTTTCTTT. V gene TRBV18 combines with J gene TRBJ1-1; 9 bases are shared with TRBD1. CDR1 KGHSH and CDR2 LQKENI come from the germline V gene. The CDR3 length is 15 residues. V lost 5 bases to trimming and J lost 4 bases; unmatched junction nucleotides: 8.

This chain connects TRBV7-3 to TRBJ1-1; D gene ambiguous. Germline V lookup: CDR1 SGHTA, CDR2 FQGTGA. The CDR3 has 12 residues. With 5 bases removed from V and 1 base from J, the gap between germline ends came to 5 bases. The CDR3 region is CASSAGNTEAFF. CDR3 nucleotides: TGTGCCAGCAGCGCAGGGAACACTGAAGCTTTCTTT.

In DNA, the CDR3 is TGTGCCAGCAGTGAAGGGACAGGGTTCAGCTATGGCTACACCTTC. Its translation is CASSEGTGFSYGYTF. This rearrangement joins TRBV6-1 to TRBJ1-2; 8 bases line up with TRBD1. V was clipped by 1 base and J by 4 bases; unmatched bases: 5. Germline lookup yields CDR1 MNHNS and CDR2 SASEGT. This CDR3 is 15 amino acids long.

This clone was observed a handful of times. The chain joins TRBV30 to TRBJ1-5; TRBD1 matches at 7 bases. This CDR3 contains 13 residues. Germline trimming cut 6 bases from V and 4 bases from J; bases unmatched to any gene: 6. Germline V gene sequence: CDR1 GTSNPN, CDR2 SVGIG (reference sequence). The CDR3 region has the DNA TGTGCCTGCGGGGACAGTTCTAATCAGCCCCAGCATTTT. This gives the protein CACGDSSNQPQHF.

The chain is built from TRBV5-1 and TRBJ1-1, with no clear D. V shed 1 base and J shed 4 bases, with 17 bases lying between them. From germline, CDR1 is SGHRS and CDR2 YFSETQ. The CDR3 covers 16 residues. Written as DNA, the CDR3 is TGCGCCAGCAGCTTGAACCCGGAGGGTGTTGGCACTGAAGCTTTCTTT. Amino acids: CASSLNPEGVGTEAFF.

The J gene is TRBJ2-5, the V gene TRBV11-2; D not certain. CDR1 is SGHAT, CDR2 FQNNGV, per germline. The CDR3 extends over 13 amino acids. Trimming removed 2 bases from V and 2 bases from J, with 6 bases in between. The CDR3 protein is CASSLFRQETQYF. The CDR3 DNA follows: TGTGCCAGCAGCTTATTCAGACAAGAGACCCAGTACTTC.

This clone was counted a few times. The CDR3 DNA reads TGTGCCAGCAGTGAGTCTCTAGCGGGGGGGCGAAGCGGGGAGCTGTTTTTT. Protein: CASSESLAGGRSGELFF. V gene TRBV25-1 combines with J gene TRBJ2-2, with 12 bases lining up with TRBD2. With V trimmed by 3 bases and J by 7 bases, 9 bases remained unmatched. The CDR3 has 17 residues. Germline CDR1 and CDR2: MGHDK and SYGVNS.